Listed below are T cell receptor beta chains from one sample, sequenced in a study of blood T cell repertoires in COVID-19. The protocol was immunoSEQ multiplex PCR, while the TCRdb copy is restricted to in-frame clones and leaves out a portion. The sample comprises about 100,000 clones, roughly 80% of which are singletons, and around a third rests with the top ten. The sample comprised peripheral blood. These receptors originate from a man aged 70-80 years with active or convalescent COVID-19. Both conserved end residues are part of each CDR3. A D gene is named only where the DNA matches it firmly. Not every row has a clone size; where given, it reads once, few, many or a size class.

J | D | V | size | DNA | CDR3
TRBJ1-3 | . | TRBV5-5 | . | TGTGCCAGCAGCTTGCCACCGGGACATAGAACTGGAAACACCATATATTTT | CASSLPPGHRTGNTIYF
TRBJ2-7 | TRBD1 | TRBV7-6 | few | TGTGCCAGCAGCAAAGGACAGGGGACCTACGAGCAGTACTTC | CASSKGQGTYEQYF
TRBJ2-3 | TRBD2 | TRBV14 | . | TGTGCCAGCAGCCAAGATCGGGACTACTACACAGATACGCAGTATTTT | CASSQDRDYYTDTQYF
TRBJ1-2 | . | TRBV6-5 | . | TGTGCCAGCAGTTACAGGCGGGGGCCCACCTATGGCTACACCTTC | CASSYRRGPTYGYTF
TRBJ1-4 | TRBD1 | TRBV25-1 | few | TGTGCCAGCAGTAGCGACAGGGACGGAAAACTGTTTTTT | CASSSDRDGKLFF
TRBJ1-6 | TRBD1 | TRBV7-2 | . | TGTGCCAGCAGCCAAACAGGGGGGGGATCACCCCTCCACTTT | CASSQTGGGSPLHF
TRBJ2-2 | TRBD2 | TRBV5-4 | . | TGTGCCAGCGAACGGGAGGGCAGAACCGGGGAGCTGTTTTTT | CASEREGRTGELFF
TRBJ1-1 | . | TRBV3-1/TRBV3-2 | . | TGTGCCAGCAGCCTGAGTCGCAACGGGAACACTGAAGCTTTCTTT | CASSLSRNGNTEAFF
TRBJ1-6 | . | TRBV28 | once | TGTGCCAGCAGTACAGGGCGTTCACCCCTCCACTTT | CASSTGRSPLHF
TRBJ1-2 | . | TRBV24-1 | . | TGTGCCACCAGGGGAGCCGCTAACTATGGCTACACCTTC | CATRGAANYGYTF
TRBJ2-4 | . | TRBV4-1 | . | TGCGCCAGCAGCCCATGGTCAGGGGAATTAGCCAAAAACATTCAGTACTTC | CASSPWSGELAKNIQYF
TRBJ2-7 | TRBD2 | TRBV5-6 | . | TGTGCCAGCAGCTTTTGGCTAGGCTTGCGGGGGTCCTACGAGCAGTACTTC | CASSFWLGLRGSYEQYF
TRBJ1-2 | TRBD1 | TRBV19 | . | TGTGCCAGTAGTAGGGCAGGGGGAACTCTGGCCTATGGCTACACCTTC | CASSRAGGTLAYGYTF
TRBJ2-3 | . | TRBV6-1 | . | TGTGCCAGCAGTGAAGTCTCCACAGATACGCAGTATTTT | CASSEVSTDTQYF
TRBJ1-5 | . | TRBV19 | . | TGTGCCAGTAGTATTGGGGGCAGGCCCCTTCGTACCGGTCAGCCCCAGCATTTT | CASSIGGRPLRTGQPQHF
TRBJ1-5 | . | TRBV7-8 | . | TGTGCCAGCAGCTTAAATGTCGGGATACATTGGGGCAATCAGCCCCAGCATTTT | CASSLNVGIHWGNQPQHF
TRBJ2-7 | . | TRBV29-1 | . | TGCAGCGTCGCTCAGGGGTGGGGAAGCTCCTACGAGCAGTACTTC | CSVAQGWGSSYEQYF
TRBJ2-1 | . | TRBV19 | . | TGTGCCAGTAGCGGACATAAACGCTATGAGCAGTTCTTC | CASSGHKRYEQFF
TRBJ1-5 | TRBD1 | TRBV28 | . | TGTGCCAGCAACGACAGGGAACGAAATCAGCCCCAGCATTTT | CASNDRERNQPQHF
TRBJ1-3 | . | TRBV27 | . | TGTGCCAGCAGTTTACGGGGGGCCTACTCTGGAAACACCATATATTTT | CASSLRGAYSGNTIYF
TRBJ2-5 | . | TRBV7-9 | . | TGTGCCAGCAGCGTCGAAGAGACCCAGTACTTC | CASSVEETQYF
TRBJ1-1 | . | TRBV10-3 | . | TGTGCCGCCCGGGGGGGCGTGGTTGAAGCTTTCTTT | CAARGGVVEAFF
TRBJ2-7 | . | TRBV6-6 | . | TGTGCCAGCAGTTACGGGAGTGGGGAGCAGTACTTC | CASSYGSGEQYF
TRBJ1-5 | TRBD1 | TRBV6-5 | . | TGTGCCAGCAGGGGACAGGTGAACACCAATCAGCCCCAGCATTTT | CASRGQVNTNQPQHF
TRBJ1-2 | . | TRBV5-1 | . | TGCGCCAGCAGCTTGGAAGGGGCTACAAATGGCTACACCTTC | CASSLEGATNGYTF
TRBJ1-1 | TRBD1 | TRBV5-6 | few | TGTGCCAGCAGCTGGGGGACAGGGGTGAACACTGAAGCTTTCTTT | CASSWGTGVNTEAFF
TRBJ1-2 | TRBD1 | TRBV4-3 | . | TGCGCCAGCAGCCAATCAGCGGGACAGGGCTTTAGGGGGTCTGGCTACACCTTC | CASSQSAGQGFRGSGYTF
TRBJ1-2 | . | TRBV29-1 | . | TGCAGCGTTGCTGGGGCTCAAAGCAACTATGGCTACACCTTC | CSVAGAQSNYGYTF
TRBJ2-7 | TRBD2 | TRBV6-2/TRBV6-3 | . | TGTGCCAGCAGTTATGGGACTAGCCACGAGCAGTACTTC | CASSYGTSHEQYF